Listed below are T cell receptor beta chains from one sample, sequenced in a study of PD-1 blockade in classical Hodgkin lymphoma. Profiled with immunoSEQ multiplex PCR; TCRdb holds only in-frame clones, not every one. The sample includes more than 50,000 clones, 71% of them seen just once. The source material was peripheral blood mononuclear cells (PBMCs), sampled before the second cycle of nivolumab. The receptors derive from a human donor with classical Hodgkin lymphoma. Each CDR3 is given with its conserved first and last residue. A D gene is named only where the DNA matches it firmly. Clone size is shown for a subset of rows, as once, few, many or a class of expanded clone.

J gene: TRBJ1-3; V gene: TRBV5-1; clone size: .; D gene: TRBD1; CDR3 protein: CASSLGTGAGNTIYF; CDR3 DNA: TGCGCCAGCAGCTTGGGGACAGGGGCCGGAAACACCATATATTTT
J gene: TRBJ2-5; V gene: TRBV6-1; clone size: .; D gene: TRBD2; CDR3 protein: CASSDTTSGRVQETQYF; CDR3 DNA: TGTGCCAGCAGTGATACTACTAGCGGGAGAGTCCAAGAGACCCAGTACTTC
J gene: TRBJ1-4; V gene: TRBV7-5; clone size: .; D gene: .; CDR3 protein: CVRSLDFGTADTTNEKLFF; CDR3 DNA: TGTGTCAGAAGCTTAGATTTCGGGACCGCGGACACAACTAATGAAAAACTGTTTTTT
J gene: TRBJ2-1; V gene: TRBV5-4; clone size: .; D gene: .; CDR3 protein: CASPVGSSYNEQFF; CDR3 DNA: TGTGCCAGCCCCGTCGGGAGCTCCTACAATGAGCAGTTCTTC
J gene: TRBJ1-2; V gene: TRBV4-2; clone size: few; D gene: .; CDR3 protein: CASSQDEAGVANYGYTF; CDR3 DNA: TGTGCCAGCAGCCAAGATGAGGCAGGGGTAGCTAACTATGGCTACACCTTC
J gene: TRBJ2-2; V gene: TRBV5-6; clone size: .; D gene: .; CDR3 protein: CASSLIGGRGGELFF; CDR3 DNA: TGTGCCAGCAGCTTGATAGGGGGTCGTGGCGGGGAGCTGTTTTTT
J gene: TRBJ2-2; V gene: TRBV4-2; clone size: few; D gene: .; CDR3 protein: CASSRVTGANTGELFF; CDR3 DNA: TGTGCCAGCAGCCGAGTGACGGGCGCGAACACCGGGGAGCTGTTTTTT
J gene: TRBJ1-3; V gene: TRBV4-1; clone size: .; D gene: .; CDR3 protein: CASSQGQRSGNTIYF; CDR3 DNA: TGCGCCAGCAGCCAAGGACAGCGCTCCGGAAACACCATATATTTT
J gene: TRBJ2-3; V gene: TRBV9; clone size: .; D gene: .; CDR3 protein: CASSPLGGDTDTQYF; CDR3 DNA: TGTGCCAGCAGCCCATTAGGGGGGGACACAGATACGCAGTATTTT
J gene: TRBJ1-4; V gene: TRBV19; clone size: .; D gene: .; CDR3 protein: CASSIGGGSGEKLFF; CDR3 DNA: TGTGCCAGTAGTATAGGAGGGGGTTCGGGAGAAAAACTGTTTTTT
J gene: TRBJ2-1; V gene: TRBV11-2; clone size: once; D gene: TRBD2; CDR3 protein: CASSPSGSSQFF; CDR3 DNA: TGTGCCAGCAGCCCTAGCGGGAGTTCCCAGTTCTTC
J gene: TRBJ2-1; V gene: TRBV28; clone size: .; D gene: .; CDR3 protein: CASSLPGRYNEQFF; CDR3 DNA: TGTGCCAGCAGTTTACCGGGACGTTACAATGAGCAGTTCTTC
J gene: TRBJ2-3; V gene: TRBV30; clone size: .; D gene: .; CDR3 protein: CAWTRTYTDTQYF; CDR3 DNA: TGTGCCTGGACTCGGACCTACACAGATACGCAGTATTTT
J gene: TRBJ2-5; V gene: TRBV5-4; clone size: .; D gene: TRBD1; CDR3 protein: CASSLAGQGEETQYF; CDR3 DNA: TGTGCCAGCAGCTTGGCGGGACAGGGAGAAGAGACCCAGTACTTC
J gene: TRBJ1-1; V gene: TRBV19; clone size: .; D gene: .; CDR3 protein: CASSSGWFQGNTEAFF; CDR3 DNA: TGTGCCAGTAGCTCTGGGTGGTTTCAGGGGAACACTGAAGCTTTCTTT
J gene: TRBJ2-5; V gene: TRBV7-9; clone size: .; D gene: TRBD2; CDR3 protein: CASSPGLAETQYF; CDR3 DNA: TGTGCCAGCAGCCCGGGACTAGCGGAGACCCAGTACTTC
J gene: TRBJ1-3; V gene: TRBV5-1; clone size: .; D gene: .; CDR3 protein: CASSLGGGARNTIYF; CDR3 DNA: TGCGCCAGCAGCTTGGGCGGAGGGGCCCGAAACACCATATATTTT
J gene: TRBJ2-5; V gene: TRBV5-1; clone size: .; D gene: .; CDR3 protein: CASSLDRTTQETQYF; CDR3 DNA: TGCGCCAGCAGCTTGGACAGGACCACTCAAGAGACCCAGTACTTC
J gene: TRBJ1-1; V gene: TRBV7-3; clone size: few; D gene: .; CDR3 protein: CASSLWQLKNTEAFF; CDR3 DNA: TGTGCCAGCAGCTTATGGCAGCTGAAGAACACTGAAGCTTTCTTT
J gene: TRBJ2-1; V gene: TRBV7-6; clone size: .; D gene: .; CDR3 protein: CASSFSTPNEQFF; CDR3 DNA: TGTGCCAGCAGCTTTAGTACCCCAAATGAGCAGTTCTTC
J gene: TRBJ1-4; V gene: TRBV6-1; clone size: .; D gene: .; CDR3 protein: CASSELWLGTNEKLFF; CDR3 DNA: TGTGCCAGCAGTGAACTATGGTTGGGAACTAATGAAAAACTGTTTTTT
J gene: TRBJ2-2; V gene: TRBV7-9; clone size: .; D gene: TRBD2; CDR3 protein: CASGRGLAGVGGELFF; CDR3 DNA: TGTGCCAGCGGAAGAGGACTAGCGGGGGTGGGCGGGGAGCTGTTTTTT
J gene: TRBJ1-2; V gene: TRBV4-1; clone size: once; D gene: .; CDR3 protein: CASSPPQEDGYTF; CDR3 DNA: TGCGCCAGCAGCCCCCCCCAGGAAGATGGCTACACCTTC
J gene: TRBJ2-7; V gene: TRBV9; clone size: once; D gene: .; CDR3 protein: CASSVYDGYEQYF; CDR3 DNA: TGTGCCAGCAGCGTTTATGACGGGTACGAGCAGTACTTC
J gene: TRBJ1-1; V gene: TRBV5-1; clone size: .; D gene: TRBD1; CDR3 protein: CASSLFAQGGTEAFF; CDR3 DNA: TGCGCCAGCAGCTTGTTTGCCCAGGGGGGCACTGAAGCTTTCTTT
J gene: TRBJ1-4; V gene: TRBV4-1; clone size: few; D gene: .; CDR3 protein: CASSYTGYPEKLFF; CDR3 DNA: TGCGCCAGCAGTTACACAGGGTATCCGGAAAAACTGTTTTTT
J gene: TRBJ2-7; V gene: TRBV10-2; clone size: once; D gene: .; CDR3 protein: CASTRDAFYEQYF; CDR3 DNA: TGCGCCAGCACCCGGGACGCCTTCTACGAGCAGTACTTC
J gene: TRBJ1-2; V gene: TRBV18; clone size: .; D gene: .; CDR3 protein: CASSPLPVEGYTF; CDR3 DNA: TGTGCCAGCTCTCCGCTCCCAGTAGAAGGCTACACCTTC
J gene: TRBJ2-5; V gene: TRBV28; clone size: .; D gene: TRBD1; CDR3 protein: CASIRTGSREQYF; CDR3 DNA: TGTGCCAGCATTAGGACAGGTTCAAGGGAGCAGTACTTC